This is a list of T cell receptor beta chains from one sample in a study of T cells in Graves' hyperthyroidism and ophthalmopathy. TCRdb analysed the multiplex PCR reads with MiXCR anew, one entry per CDR3 protein. The sample shows about 620,000 distinct CDR3 sequences, around 16% of them seen only once. The sequencing input was blood. These receptors were taken from a woman aged 25 to 39 with Graves' hyperthyroidism. The CDR3 runs from the conserved cysteine through the conserved F or W. D genes are given only for firm matches. Clone size is shown for a subset of rows, as once, few, many or a class of expanded clone.

D gene: TRBD1; V gene: TRBV6-1; J gene: TRBJ1-1; clone size: NA; CDR3 protein: CASSGRGKGNTEAFF; CDR3 DNA: TGTGCCAGCAGTGGCAGGGGGAAGGGAAACACTGAAGCTTTCTTT
D gene: TRBD2; V gene: TRBV20-1; J gene: TRBJ2-7; clone size: many; CDR3 protein: CSARVSSGRAGEQYF; CDR3 DNA: TGCAGTGCTAGAGTATCTAGCGGGAGGGCGGGGGAGCAGTACTTC
D gene: NA; V gene: TRBV3-1; J gene: TRBJ1-2; clone size: NA; CDR3 protein: CASSQKGGRGDYGYTF; CDR3 DNA: TGTGCCAGCAGCCAGAAGGGTGGGCGGGGCGACTATGGCTACACCTTC
D gene: NA; V gene: TRBV6-1; J gene: TRBJ1-1; clone size: many; CDR3 protein: CASMWGNTEAFF; CDR3 DNA: TGTGCCAGCATGTGGGGGAACACTGAAGCTTTCTTT
D gene: NA; V gene: TRBV11-2; J gene: TRBJ1-2; clone size: few; CDR3 protein: CASSLEQIYGGYTF; CDR3 DNA: TGTGCCAGCAGCTTAGAACAAATTTACGGGGGCTACACCTTC
D gene: NA; V gene: TRBV28; J gene: TRBJ1-2; clone size: many; CDR3 protein: CASSQANNYGYTF; CDR3 DNA: TGTGCCAGCAGTCAGGCTAATAACTATGGCTACACCTTC
D gene: NA; V gene: TRBV9; J gene: TRBJ2-5; clone size: few; CDR3 protein: CASSVDDRSIQETQYF; CDR3 DNA: TGTGCCAGCAGCGTAGACGACAGGTCCATACAAGAGACCCAGTACTTC
D gene: TRBD2; V gene: TRBV6-5; J gene: TRBJ2-7; clone size: NA; CDR3 protein: CASSYSFPGLGYEQYF; CDR3 DNA: TGTGCCAGCAGTTACTCGTTTCCGGGACTAGGCTACGAGCAGTACTTC
D gene: TRBD1; V gene: TRBV28; J gene: TRBJ2-5; clone size: many; CDR3 protein: CTSSTPRTGGTETQYF; CDR3 DNA: TGTACCAGCAGTACACCCCGGACAGGGGGCACGGAGACCCAGTACTTC
D gene: NA; V gene: TRBV18; J gene: TRBJ1-1; clone size: few; CDR3 protein: CASSPLGSGGKNTEAFF; CDR3 DNA: TGTGCCAGCTCACCCCTCGGTAGCGGGGGGAAGAACACTGAAGCTTTCTTT
D gene: NA; V gene: TRBV19; J gene: TRBJ1-2; clone size: NA; CDR3 protein: CASNPLQGNYGYTF; CDR3 DNA: TGTGCCAGTAATCCACTCCAGGGTAACTATGGCTACACCTTC
D gene: TRBD2; V gene: TRBV6-5; J gene: TRBJ2-7; clone size: many; CDR3 protein: CASSYGLAGNYEQYF; CDR3 DNA: TGTGCCAGCAGTTACGGGCTAGCGGGCAACTACGAGCAGTACTTC
D gene: TRBD1; V gene: TRBV2; J gene: TRBJ1-6; clone size: many; CDR3 protein: CASSEDTGGGSPLHF; CDR3 DNA: TGTGCCAGCAGTGAAGACACAGGGGGAGGTTCACCCCTCCACTTT
D gene: NA; V gene: TRBV3-1; J gene: TRBJ1-1; clone size: many; CDR3 protein: CASSQGGWSEAFF; CDR3 DNA: TGTGCCAGCAGCCAAGGGGGATGGTCTGAAGCTTTCTTT
D gene: NA; V gene: TRBV11-2; J gene: TRBJ1-1; clone size: NA; CDR3 protein: CASSLTGGGGAFF; CDR3 DNA: TGTGCCAGCAGCTTGACTGGGGGGGGTGGTGCTTTCTTT
D gene: TRBD1; V gene: TRBV29-1; J gene: TRBJ1-4; clone size: NA; CDR3 protein: CSVRGTGAEKLFF; CDR3 DNA: TGCAGCGTTCGAGGGACAGGGGCTGAAAAACTGTTTTTT
D gene: TRBD1; V gene: TRBV6-1; J gene: TRBJ2-5; clone size: many; CDR3 protein: CASSIQGETQYF; CDR3 DNA: TGTGCCAGCAGTATACAGGGGGAGACCCAGTACTTC
D gene: TRBD2; V gene: TRBV11-3; J gene: TRBJ2-1; clone size: NA; CDR3 protein: CASSLISGRARNEQFF; CDR3 DNA: TGTGCCAGCAGCTTAATATCCGGGAGGGCGAGGAATGAGCAGTTCTTC
D gene: TRBD1; V gene: TRBV7-2; J gene: TRBJ2-1; clone size: NA; CDR3 protein: CASSPRQGYTSQSNEQFF; CDR3 DNA: TGTGCCAGCAGCCCCCGACAGGGCTACACGTCGCAGAGCAATGAGCAGTTCTTC
D gene: NA; V gene: TRBV28; J gene: TRBJ2-3; clone size: many; CDR3 protein: CASSPNREGGDTQYF; CDR3 DNA: TGTGCCAGCAGCCCCAACAGGGAAGGGGGAGATACGCAGTATTTT
D gene: NA; V gene: TRBV20-1; J gene: TRBJ1-2; clone size: NA; CDR3 protein: CSARRGGGGYTF; CDR3 DNA: TGCAGTGCTAGAAGGGGGGGGGGTGGCTACACCTTC
D gene: TRBD2; V gene: TRBV6-5; J gene: TRBJ2-7; clone size: NA; CDR3 protein: CASSYSGFRPDEGGSYEQYF; CDR3 DNA: TGTGCCAGCAGTTACTCCGGTTTTCGGCCCGACGAGGGCGGGAGCTACGAGCAGTACTTC
D gene: NA; V gene: TRBV2; J gene: TRBJ1-2; clone size: once; CDR3 protein: CASSYSRRGEDGYTF; CDR3 DNA: TGTGCCAGCAGTTACTCGAGGAGGGGTGAGGATGGCTACACCTTC
D gene: TRBD1; V gene: TRBV28; J gene: TRBJ2-7; clone size: NA; CDR3 protein: CASGTGGQYF; CDR3 DNA: TGTGCCAGCGGGACAGGGGGGCAGTACTTC
D gene: TRBD1; V gene: TRBV20-1; J gene: TRBJ1-1; clone size: many; CDR3 protein: CSARLQGANTEAFF; CDR3 DNA: TGCAGTGCTAGGTTACAGGGGGCGAACACTGAAGCTTTCTTT
D gene: NA; V gene: TRBV12-3/TRBV12-4; J gene: TRBJ2-7; clone size: NA; CDR3 protein: CASRTSTGAWEQYF; CDR3 DNA: TGTGCCAGCAGAACGTCGACAGGAGCTTGGGAGCAGTACTTC
D gene: NA; V gene: TRBV6-5; J gene: TRBJ1-1; clone size: few; CDR3 protein: CASSYWVLDLPDGEAFF; CDR3 DNA: TGTGCCAGCAGTTACTGGGTCCTTGATCTTCCTGACGGTGAAGCTTTCTTT
D gene: TRBD2; V gene: TRBV2; J gene: TRBJ2-7; clone size: NA; CDR3 protein: CASNLAGVRGEQYF; CDR3 DNA: TGTGCCAGCAACCTAGCGGGAGTGAGAGGCGAGCAGTACTTC